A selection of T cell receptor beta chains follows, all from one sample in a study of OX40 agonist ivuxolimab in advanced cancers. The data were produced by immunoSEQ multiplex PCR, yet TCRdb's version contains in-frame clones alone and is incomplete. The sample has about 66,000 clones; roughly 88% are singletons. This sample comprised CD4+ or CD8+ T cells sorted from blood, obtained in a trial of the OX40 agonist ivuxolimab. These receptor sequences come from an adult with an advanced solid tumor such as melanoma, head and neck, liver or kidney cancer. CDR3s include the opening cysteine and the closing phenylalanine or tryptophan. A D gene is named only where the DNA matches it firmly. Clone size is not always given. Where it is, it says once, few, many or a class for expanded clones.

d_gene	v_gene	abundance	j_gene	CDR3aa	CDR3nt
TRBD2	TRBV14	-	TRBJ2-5	CASSPREGQETQYF	TGTGCCAGCAGCCCCCGGGAGGGACAAGAGACCCAGTACTTC
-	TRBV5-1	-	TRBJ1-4	CASSPPANPGGEKLFF	TGCGCCAGCAGCCCACCCGCCAACCCTGGAGGCGAAAAACTGTTTTTT
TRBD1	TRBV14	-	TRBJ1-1	CASRQGAGRAFF	TGTGCCAGCCGCCAGGGGGCTGGTCGAGCTTTCTTT
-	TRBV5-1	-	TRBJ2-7	CASSGEYEQYF	TGCGCCAGCAGCGGGGAGTACGAGCAGTACTTC
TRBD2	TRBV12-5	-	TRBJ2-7	CASGLAGGGQQYF	TGTGCTAGTGGTTTGGCGGGGGGAGGACAGCAGTACTTC
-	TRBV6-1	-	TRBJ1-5	CASSKGPPQHF	TGTGCCAGCTCTAAGGGCCCGCCCCAGCATTTT
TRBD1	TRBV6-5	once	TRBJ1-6	CASSVDRDRNSPLHF	TGTGCCAGCAGTGTCGACCGGGACAGGAATTCACCCCTCCACTTT
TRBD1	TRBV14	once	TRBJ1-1	CASSQYTGDTEAFF	TGTGCCAGCAGCCAATACACAGGGGACACTGAAGCTTTCTTT
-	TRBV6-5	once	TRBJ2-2	CASNARRIPTGELFF	TGTGCCAGCAATGCCCGCCGAATCCCCACCGGGGAGCTGTTTTTT
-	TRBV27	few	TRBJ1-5	CASSSLGQPQHF	TGTGCCAGCAGTTCCCTTGGTCAGCCCCAGCATTTT
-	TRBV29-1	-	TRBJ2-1	CSVGTESYNEQFF	TGCAGCGTTGGAACTGAATCCTACAATGAGCAGTTCTTC
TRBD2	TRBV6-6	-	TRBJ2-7	CASRGTSGYSYEQYF	TGTGCCAGCAGGGGGACTAGCGGATACTCCTACGAGCAGTACTTC
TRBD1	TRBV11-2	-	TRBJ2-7	CASSHPGQGHYEQYF	TGTGCCAGCAGCCATCCCGGACAGGGTCACTACGAGCAGTACTTC
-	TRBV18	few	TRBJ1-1	CASSPPKGDSAGAFF	TGTGCCAGCTCACCACCTAAGGGCGATTCCGCGGGAGCTTTCTTT